These 15 T cell receptor beta chains originate from one sample sequenced in a study of T cell changes during pregnancy in multiple sclerosis. Profiled with immunoSEQ multiplex PCR; TCRdb holds only in-frame clones, not every one. The sample records around 60,000 clones, about 90% being singletons. The sequences come from peripheral blood, collected in the third trimester of pregnancy. The receptor source for this set is a female donor in good health, enrolled as a control in a pregnancy study.

The chain has TRBV9 and TRBJ1-2; a weak D match, TRBD1 (6 bases). V was cut by 2 bases and J by 2 bases, with 13 bases left in between. Germline CDR1 and CDR2: SGDLS and YYNGEE. The CDR3 covers 15 residues. Here the CDR3 DNA reads TGTGCCAGCAGCGTTACAGGGATCGGGAACTATGGCTACACCTTC. Protein sequence: CASSVTGIGNYGYTF. Based on the CDR3 plus reference TRBV9 and TRBJ1-2, the full variable domain is DSGVTQTPKHLITATGQRVTLRCSPRSGDLSVYWYQQSLDQGLQFLIQYYNGEERAKGNILERFSAQQFPDLHSELNLSSLELGDSALYFCASSVTGIGNYGYTFGSGTRLTVV.

The chain combines TRBV18 with TRBJ1-4; 7 nucleotides agree with TRBD1. This CDR3 is 15 amino acids long. CDR1 and CDR2 from the germline V gene are KGHSH and LQKENI. The trim removed 6 bases at V and 5 bases at J, leaving 9 bases unmatched. The CDR3 is CASSQTGVLNEKLFF. DNA of the CDR3: TGTGCCAGCTCTCAAACAGGGGTCCTCAATGAAAAACTGTTTTTT.

The CDR3 bases are TGTGCCAGCAGTTCACAGGGTTCAAACTATGGCTACACCTTC. This sequence encodes CASSSQGSNYGYTF. This sequence joins TRBV2 and TRBJ1-2, with D possibly matching TRBD1 (6 bases). The germline V gene has CDR1 SNHLY and CDR2 FYNNEI. The CDR3 extends over 14 amino acids. The germline V and J ends were trimmed by 5 bases and 2 bases, with 12 bases remaining between them.

The chain employs TRBV10-2 and TRBJ1-5; 7 bases line up with TRBD1. The germline gives CDR1 WSHSY, CDR2 SAAADI. The CDR3 contains 13 residues. The V and J ends lost 10 bases and 5 bases, in that order; junction bases with no gene match: 8. Written as DNA, the CDR3 is TGCGCCACCACGACAGGGCGTGATCAGCCCCAGCATTTT. Translating it yields CATTTGRDQPQHF.

This rearrangement joins TRBV5-6 to TRBJ2-3, with 7 bases fitting TRBD1. The CDR3 sequence is 15 residues long. Losses at the gene ends were 3 bases for V and 1 base for J; bases not matched to a gene: 5. From germline, CDR1 is SGHDT and CDR2 YYEEEE. In DNA, the CDR3 is TGTGCCAGCAGCTCCCTTGGACAGGGCACAGATACGCAGTATTTT. It specifies CASSSLGQGTDTQYF. Full variable domain (missing parts from reference TRBV5-6 and TRBJ2-3): DAGVTQSPTHLIKTRGQQVTLRCSPKSGHDTVSWYQQALGQGPQFIFQYYEEEERQRGNFPDRFSGHQFPNYSSELNVNALLLGDSALYLCASSSLGQGTDTQYFGPGTRLTVL.

The rearrangement links TRBV7-2 to TRBJ1-4; possible D gene TRBD1, 5 bases. V was clipped by 2 bases and J by 3 bases, with 10 bases between them. CDR1 SGHTA and CDR2 FQGNSA come from the germline V gene. The CDR3 runs 15 residues. DNA of the CDR3: TGTGCCAGCAGCTTATCGTCCAGGGCTAATGAAAAACTGTTTTTT. It encodes CASSLSSRANEKLFF.

The chain carries TRBV9 and TRBJ1-2, with a tentative D call TRBD1 (6 bases). Looked up from germline, CDR1 is SGDLS and CDR2 is YYNGEE. V lost 7 bases, J lost 2 bases, and 9 bases lay in between. The CDR3 extends over 12 amino acids. The CDR3 nucleotides are TGTGCCAGCTGGACAGTCAACTATGGCTACACCTTC. Translating it yields CASWTVNYGYTF. The full variable domain, rest sourced from reference TRBV9 and TRBJ1-2, is DSGVTQTPKHLITATGQRVTLRCSPRSGDLSVYWYQQSLDQGLQFLIQYYNGEERAKGNILERFSAQQFPDLHSELNLSSLELGDSALYFCASWTVNYGYTFGSGTRLTVV.

The rearrangement uses TRBV7-3 and TRBJ2-5; TRBD2 matches 9 bases. The CDR3 covers 15 residues. The V gene's germline CDR1 is SGHTA and CDR2 FQGTGA. Trimming at V came to 1 base and at J to 5 bases, leaving 5 bases not matched to a gene. CDR3 residues: CASSLSGRGGETQYF. The CDR3 DNA follows: TGTGCCAGCAGCTTAAGCGGGAGGGGGGGGGAGACCCAGTACTTC.

The V and J genes are TRBV27 and TRBJ1-1; D uncertain. Trimming left V 1 base short and J 0 bases short, with 6 bases between. CDR3 length equals 14 residues. In germline, CDR1 is MNHEY, CDR2 SMNVEV (reference sequence). DNA for the CDR3: TGTGCCAGCAGTTTATACATCATGAACACTGAAGCTTTCTTT. Translated, it gives CASSLYIMNTEAFF.

This chain connects TRBV27 to TRBJ1-5; D is undetermined. CDR1 and CDR2 (germline): MNHEY, SMNVEV (reference sequence). V shed 4 bases and J shed 4 bases, with 11 bases lying between them. CDR3 length: 14 residues. The chain's CDR3 is CASSYAGENQPQHF. CDR3 nucleotides: TGTGCCAGCAGTTACGCAGGTGAGAATCAGCCCCAGCATTTT.

The chain is built from TRBV7-2 and TRBJ1-1, with D possibly being TRBD1 (6 bases). The CDR3 runs to 14 residues. V lost 3 bases and J 2 bases, leaving 10 bases between the germline ends. The germline V gene encodes CDR1 SGHTA and CDR2 FQGNSA. CDR3 amino acids: CASSLGHINTEAFF. The DNA of the CDR3 is TGTGCCAGCAGCTTGGGACATATTAACACTGAAGCTTTCTTT. Full variable domain (remainder filled in from reference TRBV7-2 and TRBJ1-1): GAGVSQSPSNKVTEKGKDVELRCDPISGHTALYWYRQSLGQGLEFLIYFQGNSAPDKSGLPSDRFSAERTGGSVSTLTIQRTQQEDSAVYLCASSLGHINTEAFFGQGTRLTVV.

The rearrangement joins TRBV2 to TRBJ2-2; TRBD2 is a possible D gene (6 bases). Germline CDR1 SNHLY, CDR2 FYNNEI. CDR3 length: 14 residues. The V end was cut by 8 bases, the J end by 1 base, with 11 bases between. CDR3: CASQQGLNTGELFF. The CDR3 DNA follows: TGTGCCAGCCAGCAGGGACTGAACACCGGGGAGCTGTTTTTT.

This chain joins TRBV15 and TRBJ2-7; 9 bases are a match to TRBD1. The V gene end was trimmed by 3 bases and the J gene end by 1 base; junction bases not matched to a gene: 16. Germline V CDR1 and CDR2: LNHNV, YYDKDF (reference sequence). There are 19 residues in the CDR3. The DNA for the CDR3 is TGTGCCACCAGCAGGGACTTACAGGGGGCAGGACTAAGGTCCTACGAGCAGTACTTC. Residues: CATSRDLQGAGLRSYEQYF.

The chain joins TRBV6-5 to TRBJ2-1; TRBD2 matches 13 bases. J was trimmed by 5 bases and V by 4 bases; bases with no gene match: 2. This CDR3 is built from 15 residues. Germline V lookup: CDR1 MNHEY, CDR2 SVGAGI. CDR3 sequence reads: CASSFGTSGDNEQFF. CDR3 coding DNA: TGTGCCAGCAGTTTCGGGACTAGCGGGGACAATGAGCAGTTCTTC.

This chain links TRBV6-5 with TRBJ1-2; D is perhaps TRBD1 (5 bases). V lost 1 base and J lost 3, with 15 bases in between. The germline gives CDR1 MNHEY, CDR2 SVGAGI. CDR3 length: 16 amino acids. CDR3 nucleotide sequence: TGTGCCAGCAGTTACTTTCCCCGGGGGGGATACTATGGCTACACCTTC. It yields the protein CASSYFPRGGYYGYTF.